These 11 T cell receptor beta chains originate from one sample sequenced in a study of T-cell reconstitution after alpha-beta-depleted transplantation in children listed by TCRdb under 2016. Libraries were made using PCR. Sequencing was carried out with an Illumina HiSeq 2500. To normalize quantification of the TCRbeta repertoire, the TCR libraries were built with molecular barcoding that relied on unique molecular identifiers. Using fastp trimming at Q25 and MiXCR clonotype assembly, TCRdb reanalyzed the public sequencing data and kept in-frame beta chains. Every entry covers one CDR3 protein and lists the most common genes and DNA from its rows. In all, the sample holds 200,000 to 250,000 distinct CDR3 sequences, and approximately 12% of those were seen once. The biggest ten clones account for about 2.6% of the sample. Source: PBMCs from the stem cell graft donor, taken from the stem cell graft. The source is a human donor who donated a stem cell graft to a child with acute lymphoblastic leukemia.

This clonotype was detected ten times or more. The rearrangement links TRBV20-1 to TRBJ2-7; D is ambiguous. The CDR3 is 13 residues long. The V end lost 7 bases, the J end lost 3 bases, and 16 bases lay between the germline ends. Germline V gene sequence: CDR1 DFQATT, CDR2 SNEGSKA (reference sequence). CDR3 sequence reads: CSEQQRPRYEQYF. The CDR3 DNA reads as TGCAGTGAACAGCAAAGGCCCCGCTACGAGCAGTACTTC.

This clonotype was observed a few times. The chain couples TRBV5-4 to TRBJ1-1; D is unresolved. Germline V gene lookup returns CDR1 SGHNT and CDR2 YYREEE (reference sequence). The CDR3 has 13 amino acids. The germline V and J ends were trimmed by 2 bases and 3 bases, with 8 bases remaining between them. The CDR3 loop reads CASSFPGDTEAFF. Written as DNA, the CDR3 is TGTGCCAGCAGCTTTCCAGGCGACACTGAAGCTTTCTTT.

This rearrangement joins TRBV7-3 to TRBJ2-7, with a weak D call TRBD1 (5 bases). Germline CDR1 and CDR2: SGHTA and FQGTGA. This CDR3 has 13 amino acids. The V and J ends lost 1 base and 7 bases respectively, with 11 bases between them. As DNA, the CDR3 is TGTGCCAGCAGCTTAATGGTGTCAGGGGAGCAGTACTTC. Translating gives CASSLMVSGEQYF.

Many counts were recorded for this clonotype. This chain links TRBV29-1 with TRBJ1-2; no clear D. The CDR3 is 13 residues long. Germline V gene sequence: CDR1 SQVTM, CDR2 ANQGSEA. Trimming took off 1 base at V and 7 bases at J, with 13 bases between the two ends. CDR3 DNA sequence: TGCAGCGTTGAAGGTGTGCCAGGAAGTGGCTACACCTTC. Its translation: CSVEGVPGSGYTF.

This clonotype was recorded many times. This rearrangement joins TRBV12-3 or TRBV12-4 to TRBJ2-5; D gene uncertain. The CDR3 loop spans 12 amino acids. Trimming left V 5 bases short and J 4 bases short, with 8 bases between. The CDR3 loop is CASSAVGETQYF. The CDR3 DNA sequence: TGTGCCAGCAGTGCCGTGGGAGAGACCCAGTACTTC.

There are many counts of this clonotype. J is TRBJ2-7 and V is TRBV5-1; D is unresolved. Trimming cost V 1 base and J 3 bases, with 8 bases left between them. This CDR3 comprises 13 residues. CDR1 SGHRS and CDR2 YFSETQ come from the germline V gene. The CDR3 is CASSLKLGYEQYF. The CDR3 DNA reads TGCGCCAGCAGCTTGAAGTTGGGCTACGAGCAGTACTTC.

This clonotype was found a few times. This chain uses TRBV27 with TRBJ1-2; a possible D gene is TRBD1 (6 bases). The CDR3 has 14 residues. Germline CDR1 MNHEY, CDR2 SMNVEV (reference sequence). The V end lost 6 bases, the J end lost 4 bases, and 15 bases lay between the germline ends. The CDR3 DNA reads as TGTGCCAGCAGCCCGGGGGGGGGCGTCTATGGCTACACCTTC. Protein sequence: CASSPGGGVYGYTF.

This clonotype appeared many times. The chain is built from TRBV6-1 and TRBJ2-5; 8 nucleotides agree with TRBD1. This CDR3 has 14 amino acids. The J segment lost 7 bases and the V segment lost 6 bases, leaving 10 bases of the junction unmatched. Germline CDR1 is MNHNS and CDR2 is SASEGT. This CDR3 reads CASRRDRLVGTQYF. The CDR3 coding sequence is TGTGCCAGCAGACGGGACAGGTTGGTTGGGACCCAGTACTTC.

V usage is TRBV6-2 or TRBV6-3 and J usage is TRBJ1-1; the D is unclear. Germline CDR1 is MNHEY and CDR2 is SVGEGT. Between the trimmed V and J ends, which lost 0 bases and 0 bases, there was a span of 11 bases. The CDR3 covers 16 residues. The CDR3, as DNA: TGTGCCAGCAGTTACTCAGCGGGAGAGTTGAACACTGAAGCTTTCTTT. It translates to CASSYSAGELNTEAFF.

The sample holds many counts of this clonotype. The V and J genes are TRBV9 and TRBJ2-6; no reliable D call. The CDR3 is 15 residues long. V was shortened by 5 bases and J by 0 bases, with 9 bases between the two germline ends. CDR1 is SGDLS, CDR2 YYNGEE, per germline. CDR3 DNA: TGTGCCAGCAGTGTTACGAGCTCTGGGGCCAACGTCCTGACTTTC. It codes for CASSVTSSGANVLTF. Full variable domain (remainder filled in from reference TRBV9 and TRBJ2-6): DSGVTQTPKHLITATGQRVTLRCSPRSGDLSVYWYQQSLDQGLQFLIQYYNGEERAKGNILERFSAQQFPDLHSELNLSSLELGDSALYFCASSVTSSGANVLTFGAGSRLTVL.

Details on this clonotype: Mismatch with germline at one junction end may stem from a read error. The J gene is TRBJ1-4, the V gene TRBV2, with no clear D. CDR3 length: 12 residues. Germline V gene sequence: CDR1 SNHLY, CDR2 FYNNEI. DNA for the CDR3: TGTGCCAGCCGAATATGGGAAGGGCGCACGCTTTTT. This sequence encodes CASRIWEGRTLF.